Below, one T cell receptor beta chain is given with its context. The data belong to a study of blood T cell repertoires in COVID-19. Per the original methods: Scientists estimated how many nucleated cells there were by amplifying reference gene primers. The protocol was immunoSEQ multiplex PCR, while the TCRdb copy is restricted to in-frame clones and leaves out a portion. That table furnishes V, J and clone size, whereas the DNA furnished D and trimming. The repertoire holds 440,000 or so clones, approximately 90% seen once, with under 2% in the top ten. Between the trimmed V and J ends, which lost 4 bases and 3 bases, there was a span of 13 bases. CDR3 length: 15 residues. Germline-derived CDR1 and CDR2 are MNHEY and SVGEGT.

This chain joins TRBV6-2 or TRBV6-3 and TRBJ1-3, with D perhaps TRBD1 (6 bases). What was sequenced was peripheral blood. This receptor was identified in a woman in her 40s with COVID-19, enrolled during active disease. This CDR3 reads CASSSVQGGGNTIYF. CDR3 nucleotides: TGTGCCAGCAGTTCCGTACAGGGTGGTGGAAACACCATATATTTT.